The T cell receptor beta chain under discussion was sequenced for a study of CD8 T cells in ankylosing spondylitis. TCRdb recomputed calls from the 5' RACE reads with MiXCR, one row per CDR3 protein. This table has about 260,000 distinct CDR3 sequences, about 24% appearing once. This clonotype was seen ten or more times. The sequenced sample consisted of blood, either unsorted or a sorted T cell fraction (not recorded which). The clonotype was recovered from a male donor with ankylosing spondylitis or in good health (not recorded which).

The CDR3 bases are TGCAGTGCTCGGGACAGACAGATCTGGGGCGAGCAGTACTTC. Translating gives CSARDRQIWGEQYF. The V gene is TRBV20-1, the J gene TRBJ2-7, with 7 bases that match TRBD1. Germline lookup yields CDR1 DFQATT and CDR2 SNEGSKA (reference sequence). The V segment lost 5 bases and the J segment 6 bases; nucleotides outside the gene matches: 13. The CDR3 length is 14 residues.